The 22 T cell receptor beta chains below all came from one sample that was sequenced in a study of blood T cell repertoires in COVID-19. The protocol was immunoSEQ multiplex PCR, while the TCRdb copy is restricted to in-frame clones and leaves out a portion. Of 85,000 to 120,000 clones in the sample, more than 80% are singletons; the top ten hold 3.5% to 5.5%. The sample consisted of peripheral blood. These TCRs come from a human donor in a cohort sampled during active COVID-19.

The V and J genes are TRBV5-6 and TRBJ2-1; D is possibly TRBD2 (6 bases). From germline, CDR1 is SGHDT and CDR2 YYEEEE. The CDR3 totals 14 residues. Trimming removed 4 bases at V and 3 bases at J, with 11 bases between. The CDR3: CASSRDSSYNEQFF. For the CDR3, the DNA is TGTGCCAGCAGCAGGGACTCTAGCTACAATGAGCAGTTCTTC.

The rearrangement links TRBV11-1 to TRBJ2-1, with 8 bases aligning to TRBD1. Germline values: CDR1 SGHAT, CDR2 FQDESV (reference sequence). The V gene end was trimmed by 1 base and the J gene end by 8 bases; junction bases not matched to a gene: 10. This CDR3 spans 16 amino acids. The CDR3 coding sequence is TGTGCCAGCAGCTTAGTGGCTGCCAGGGGGCCGCATGAGCAGTTCTTC. Its translation is CASSLVAARGPHEQFF.

V gene TRBV5-1 combines with J gene TRBJ2-4, with D possibly matching TRBD2 (5 bases). The V gene lost 4 bases and the J gene lost 2 bases, with 16 bases spanning the gap. There are 16 residues in the CDR3. CDR1 is SGHRS, CDR2 YFSETQ, per germline. DNA for the CDR3: TGCGCCAGCAGCACCGGGATTACTGTGTCCAAAAACATTCAGTACTTC. Protein: CASSTGITVSKNIQYF.

The V call is TRBV15, the J call TRBJ2-1, with 8 bases fitting TRBD2. The CDR3 totals 16 residues. The V gene end was trimmed by 8 bases and the J gene end by 6 bases; junction bases not matched to a gene: 15. Per the germline V gene, CDR1 is LNHNV and CDR2 is YYDKDF (reference sequence). The CDR3 loop is CATEAAGGASSNEQFF. DNA of the CDR3: TGTGCCACCGAAGCGGCGGGGGGCGCGTCTAGCAATGAGCAGTTCTTC.

This clone was seen only a few times. The V gene is TRBV4-2, the J gene TRBJ1-2; TRBD1 matches 12 bases. The germline gives CDR1 LGHNA, CDR2 YNFKEQ. This CDR3 is built from 17 residues. V was pared by 3 bases and J by 5 bases, with 10 bases of the junction left unmatched. CDR3 protein: CASSQPGTGGIGYGYTF. The CDR3 nucleotides are TGTGCCAGCAGCCAGCCCGGGACAGGGGGCATAGGGTATGGCTACACCTTC.

This chain uses TRBV6-2 or TRBV6-3 with TRBJ2-1; D gene ambiguous. The V end was cut by 5 bases, the J end by 0 bases, with 14 bases between. The germline V gene encodes CDR1 MNHEY and CDR2 SVGEGT. This CDR3 comprises 16 residues. CDR3 loop: CASSTFTPSSYNEQFF. The CDR3 coding sequence is TGTGCCAGCAGTACCTTCACACCTAGCTCCTACAATGAGCAGTTCTTC.

This sequence joins TRBV6-2 or TRBV6-3 and TRBJ2-7; 8 bases are shared with TRBD1. Germline trimming cut 4 bases from V and 10 bases from J; bases unmatched to any gene: 6. The CDR3 covers 12 residues. Germline V lookup: CDR1 MNHEY, CDR2 SVGEGT. In DNA form, the CDR3 reads TGTGCCAGCAGTTTCGACAGGGGCGCACAGTACTTC. Residues: CASSFDRGAQYF.

CDR3 region: CASSPNYREKLFF. CDR3 DNA sequence: TGTGCCAGCTCACCAAATTACAGGGAAAAACTGTTTTTT. The chain couples TRBV18 to TRBJ1-4; D perhaps matches TRBD1 (5 bases). The CDR3 runs 13 residues. Trimming left V 2 bases short and J 8 bases short, with 9 bases between. Germline CDR1 KGHSH, CDR2 LQKENI.

The CDR3 region is CASSPDWKSAETQYF. DNA of the CDR3: TGTGCCAGCAGCCCCGACTGGAAGTCGGCAGAGACCCAGTACTTC. The chain couples TRBV7-2 to TRBJ2-5; D not certain. Per the germline V gene, CDR1 is SGHTA and CDR2 is FQGNSA. The V and J ends lost 5 bases and 4 bases respectively, with 17 bases between them. This CDR3 spans 15 amino acids.

CDR3 sequence: CASSPARRGPYTGELFF. CDR3 nucleotides: TGTGCCAGCTCACCCGCTAGGAGGGGCCCTTACACCGGGGAGCTGTTTTTT. The V and J genes are TRBV18 and TRBJ2-2; weak D call: TRBD2 (6 bases). Deletions cut 3 bases from V and 3 bases from J, with 17 bases between. Germline V lookup: CDR1 KGHSH, CDR2 LQKENI. There are 17 residues in the CDR3.

The chain combines TRBV5-5 with TRBJ1-2; D not certain. CDR1 is SGHKS, CDR2 YYEKEE, per germline (reference sequence). The germline V and J ends were trimmed by 2 bases and 2 bases, with 7 bases remaining between them. This CDR3 contains 13 residues. The DNA for the CDR3 is TGTGCCAGCAGCTTTAGCTGGAACTATGGCTACACCTTC. It yields the protein CASSFSWNYGYTF.

This chain uses TRBV5-6 with TRBJ2-7, with TRBD1 identical over 9 bases. CDR1 and CDR2 from the germline V gene are SGHDT and YYEEEE. V trimming: 4 bases; J trimming: 5 bases; junction bases outside the gene matches: 4. The CDR3 loop spans 13 amino acids. The CDR3 region is CASSRDRANEQYF. CDR3 nucleotides: TGTGCCAGCAGCCGGGACAGGGCTAACGAGCAGTACTTC.

This chain links TRBV11-3 with TRBJ2-7; 9 nucleotides agree with TRBD2. CDR1 is SGHNT, CDR2 YENEEA, per germline. The CDR3 has 16 amino acids. V shed 5 bases, J shed 2 bases, and the junction held 10 bases outside the gene matches. CDR3 nucleotide sequence: TGTGCCAGCAGCCCCGTGATGGCTAGCGGGGCCTACGAGCAGTACTTC. Translated: CASSPVMASGAYEQYF.

The J gene is TRBJ1-2, the V gene TRBV30, with 7 bases lining up with TRBD1. The CDR3 spans 12 residues. Trimming took 5 bases from V and 4 from J; bases not matched to a gene: 4. Germline V gene lookup returns CDR1 GTSNPN and CDR2 SVGIG (reference sequence). The CDR3 nucleotides are TGTGCCTGGTTACAGGGGTTCTATGGCTACACCTTC. Protein: CAWLQGFYGYTF.

The chain employs TRBV2 and TRBJ2-2, with 9 bases aligning to TRBD1. CDR3 size: 16 residues. Germline V lookup: CDR1 SNHLY, CDR2 FYNNEI. After removal of 6 bases from V and 3 bases from J, the junction contained 8 bases not matched to a gene. CDR3 DNA: TGTGCCAGCAGACAAGGCGGGACAGGGTACACCGGGGAGCTGTTTTTT. Amino acid sequence: CASRQGGTGYTGELFF.

The chain employs TRBV24-1 and TRBJ2-6; 9 positions match TRBD1. With V trimmed by 4 bases and J by 0 bases, 15 bases remained unmatched. The germline V gene encodes CDR1 KGHDR and CDR2 SFDVKD. CDR3 size: 21 residues. As DNA, the CDR3 is TGTGCCACCAGTGACACCGGGACAGGGTGGAACCTTTACTCTGGGGCCAACGTCCTGACTTTC. It translates to CATSDTGTGWNLYSGANVLTF.

This chain joins TRBV4-3 and TRBJ2-7, with a weak D call TRBD2 (7 bases). Germline V lookup: CDR1 LGHNA, CDR2 YSLEER. The CDR3 runs 15 residues. V shed 0 bases and J shed 5 bases, with 14 bases lying between them. The CDR3 is CASSQDRGGSDEQYF. The CDR3 coding sequence is TGCGCCAGCAGCCAAGATCGCGGGGGCAGCGACGAGCAGTACTTC.

This clone turned up a few times. The rearrangement joins TRBV30 to TRBJ1-1; 7 bases match TRBD1. V was clipped by 4 bases and J by 2 bases; unmatched bases: 4. The CDR3 is made up of 13 amino acids. Germline loops: CDR1 GTSNPN, CDR2 SVGIG (reference sequence). The CDR3 DNA is TGTGCCTGGACCCAGGGGGTAAACACTGAAGCTTTCTTT. Translated, it gives CAWTQGVNTEAFF.

The chain combines TRBV7-3 with TRBJ2-5, with a possible D match to TRBD1 (6 bases). The V end was cut by 5 bases, the J end by 0 bases, with 19 bases between. This CDR3 region has 17 residues. Germline CDR1 is SGHTA and CDR2 is FQGTGA. CDR3 amino acids: CASSEGRLRGYQETQYF. DNA for the CDR3: TGTGCCAGCAGCGAAGGCCGCTTGAGGGGGTACCAAGAGACCCAGTACTTC.

This clone was detected only a few times. CDR3 nucleotides: TGCGCCAGCGCAGGACAGGAGGTCCCCAATTCACCCCTCCACTTT. Protein: CASAGQEVPNSPLHF. The V call is TRBV5-1, the J call TRBJ1-6, with 7 bases matching TRBD1. The germline CDR1 and CDR2 sequences are SGHRS and YFSETQ. This CDR3 is built from 15 residues. With 7 bases clipped from V and 7 bases from J, the junction kept 11 bases outside the gene matches.

The V gene is TRBV6-2 or TRBV6-3, the J gene TRBJ2-7; 7 bases line up with TRBD1. Trimming cost V 5 bases and J 2 bases; bases outside gene matches: 3. The CDR3 has 13 residues. Germline loops: CDR1 MNHEY, CDR2 SVGEGT. CDR3 in amino acids: CASSVGQTYEQYF. The DNA of the CDR3 is TGTGCCAGCAGTGTGGGACAGACCTACGAGCAGTACTTC.

The CDR3 nucleotides are TGTGCCAGCGGTACAGGGGTTTTCTATGGCTACACCTTC. Its translation: CASGTGVFYGYTF. The chain joins TRBV28 to TRBJ1-2; TRBD1 matches 7 bases. The V gene's germline CDR1 is MDHEN and CDR2 SYDVKM. Trimming removed 8 bases from V and 4 bases from J; junction bases left unmatched: 7. The CDR3 runs to 13 residues.